A few counts support the clone carrying this T cell receptor (beta chain). Its antigen is unidentified. These data come from a study of blood T cells in healthy people across ages. Trimming removed 7 bases from V and 6 bases from J, with 17 bases in between. Germline loops: CDR1 MNHEY, CDR2 SVGAGI. This CDR3 region has 14 residues. Regarding the study as a whole: Investigators treated diversity estimates from one million T cells as underestimates.

Primers used in a second PCR of roughly 6 to 12 cycles were a sample-barcoded 5' primer and a J-beta primer mix. TCRdb fed the 5' RACE reads into MiXCR, producing one record per CDR3 protein. The table lists a few hundred thousand distinct CDR3 sequences, approximately 51% of them singletons. The clonotype comes from a man in his sixties in good health. The specimen sequenced was blood. This sequence joins TRBV6-5 and TRBJ2-3; D might be TRBD1 (5 bases). DNA of the CDR3: TGTGCCAGCAAAAATCCCCGCAGGGCTGATACGCAGTATTTT. Amino acids: CASKNPRRADTQYF.